The rows below give T cell receptor beta chains drawn from one sample of a study of T-cell memory formation after mild COVID-19. TCRdb reanalysed the 5' RACE reads using MiXCR and keeps one entry per CDR3 protein. The sample yields 500,000 to 650,000 distinct CDR3 sequences, roughly a fifth seen once. The sequenced sample consisted of PBMCs or a T cell subset sorted from them (not recorded which). The receptors originated from an adult woman who had mild COVID-19 (a few samples of this study predate the infection). Cell type and time point are not known. Each CDR3 is given with its conserved first and last residue. D genes are given only for firm matches. A clone size is listed for some rows: how often the clone was seen (once, few, many), or a class if it is expanded.

CDR3 DNA: TGTGCCAGCAGTGCCGGGACAGGGGGCTTCCAAGAGACCCAGTACTTC
CDR3 protein: CASSAGTGGFQETQYF
V gene: TRBV6-1
D gene: TRBD1
J gene: TRBJ2-5
clone size: few

CDR3 DNA: TGCAGTGCTGAGACGGGACAGTCCTCCTACGAGCAGTACTTC
CDR3 protein: CSAETGQSSYEQYF
V gene: TRBV20-1
D gene: TRBD1
J gene: TRBJ2-7
clone size: few

CDR3 DNA: TGTGCCAGCTCCCAGAACCGAGGACAGGGAGGAAGGTACACTGAAGCTTTCTTT
CDR3 protein: CASSQNRGQGGRYTEAFF
V gene: TRBV18
D gene: TRBD1
J gene: TRBJ1-1
clone size: .

CDR3 DNA: TGCAGTGCTAGGATGACTGCCGGGGGGCATGGAAACACCATATATTTT
CDR3 protein: CSARMTAGGHGNTIYF
V gene: TRBV20-1
D gene: .
J gene: TRBJ1-3
clone size: .

CDR3 DNA: TGTGCCAGCTATCCAGGGGGACCCAGCACAGATACGCAGTATTTT
CDR3 protein: CASYPGGPSTDTQYF
V gene: TRBV18
D gene: TRBD1
J gene: TRBJ2-3
clone size: few

CDR3 DNA: TGTGCCAGCAGCCGGGACACTGAAGCTTTCTTT
CDR3 protein: CASSRDTEAFF
V gene: TRBV7-2
D gene: .
J gene: TRBJ1-1
clone size: many

CDR3 DNA: TGTGCCAGCAGTTACTCCGCGTACACCGGGGAGCTGTTTTTT
CDR3 protein: CASSYSAYTGELFF
V gene: TRBV6-2/TRBV6-3
D gene: .
J gene: TRBJ2-2
clone size: few

CDR3 DNA: TGTGCCAGCAGTTACTACTGGGAAAGGGGCATGAACACTGAAGCTTTCTTT
CDR3 protein: CASSYYWERGMNTEAFF
V gene: TRBV6-5
D gene: .
J gene: TRBJ1-1
clone size: .

CDR3 DNA: TGTGCCAGCAGCCGTAAGCGGGGGGGCCCAGAGACCCAGTACTTC
CDR3 protein: CASSRKRGGPETQYF
V gene: TRBV7-8
D gene: TRBD2
J gene: TRBJ2-5
clone size: .

CDR3 DNA: TGTGCCAGCAGCAAAGGCAGCTATGGCTACACCTTC
CDR3 protein: CASSKGSYGYTF
V gene: TRBV21-1
D gene: .
J gene: TRBJ1-2
clone size: many

CDR3 DNA: TGTGCCAGCAGCCCAGCGGGGGGAGAGAGGAATGGCTACACCTTC
CDR3 protein: CASSPAGGERNGYTF
V gene: TRBV6-5
D gene: .
J gene: TRBJ1-2
clone size: many

CDR3 DNA: TGTGCCAGCAGTTTACTTTCGGAGGAGGGGAAAGCTTTCTTT
CDR3 protein: CASSLLSEEGKAFF
V gene: TRBV12-3/TRBV12-4
D gene: .
J gene: TRBJ1-1
clone size: .

CDR3 DNA: TGCGCCAGCAGCTTGGCCGGACTCAAAGATACGCAGTATTTT
CDR3 protein: CASSLAGLKDTQYF
V gene: TRBV5-1
D gene: .
J gene: TRBJ2-3
clone size: .

CDR3 DNA: TGTGCCACCAGTACCGGGACTAGCGGCCAGTACTTC
CDR3 protein: CATSTGTSGQYF
V gene: TRBV24-1
D gene: TRBD2
J gene: TRBJ2-7
clone size: .

CDR3 DNA: TGTGCCAGCAGGTCAGGGGGCACTGAAGCTTTCTTT
CDR3 protein: CASRSGGTEAFF
V gene: TRBV12-3/TRBV12-4
D gene: TRBD1
J gene: TRBJ1-1
clone size: few

CDR3 DNA: TGTGCCTGGAGTGTTTCACTGGTAGCCGGGGAGCTGTTTTTT
CDR3 protein: CAWSVSLVAGELFF
V gene: TRBV30
D gene: .
J gene: TRBJ2-2
clone size: few

CDR3 DNA: TGCGCCAGCAGCCAAGCCCCAGTGGGCAGCCAAGAGACCCAGTACTTC
CDR3 protein: CASSQAPVGSQETQYF
V gene: TRBV4-1
D gene: .
J gene: TRBJ2-5
clone size: few

CDR3 DNA: TGTGCCAGCAGCTTGAAAGCTAACTATGGCTACACCTTC
CDR3 protein: CASSLKANYGYTF
V gene: TRBV5-6
D gene: .
J gene: TRBJ1-2
clone size: .

CDR3 DNA: TGTGCCAGCACCCCGAACGGCAGGGTGAACACCGGGGAGCTGTTTTTT
CDR3 protein: CASTPNGRVNTGELFF
V gene: TRBV7-2
D gene: .
J gene: TRBJ2-2
clone size: .

CDR3 DNA: TGTGCCACCCTTTCAAGCACCTCACAAGAGACCCAGTACTTC
CDR3 protein: CATLSSTSQETQYF
V gene: TRBV15
D gene: .
J gene: TRBJ2-5
clone size: .

CDR3 DNA: TGTGCCAGCAGCCGACGACTAGCGGGGGACCTAATGGGGGAGACCCAGTACTTC
CDR3 protein: CASSRRLAGDLMGETQYF
V gene: TRBV4-2
D gene: TRBD2
J gene: TRBJ2-5
clone size: few

CDR3 DNA: TGTGCCAGCAGGCTCGACAGACCGAACACTGAAGCTTTCTTT
CDR3 protein: CASRLDRPNTEAFF
V gene: TRBV14
D gene: .
J gene: TRBJ1-1
clone size: few

CDR3 DNA: TGTGCCACCAGCACTAATACGGGGGGGGACTCCTACGAGCAGTACTTC
CDR3 protein: CATSTNTGGDSYEQYF
V gene: TRBV15
D gene: TRBD2
J gene: TRBJ2-7
clone size: many

CDR3 DNA: TGCAGTGCTAGTCGGAGCGGTTCCGCCTACGAGCAGTACTTC
CDR3 protein: CSASRSGSAYEQYF
V gene: TRBV20-1
D gene: .
J gene: TRBJ2-7
clone size: few

CDR3 DNA: TGTGCCACCAGTGATTCCAGGGGAGAGCAGTACTTC
CDR3 protein: CATSDSRGEQYF
V gene: TRBV24-1
D gene: .
J gene: TRBJ2-7
clone size: .

CDR3 DNA: TGTGCCAGCAGCTTAGGGGCGCGGGACCCCCGTCGTAAAGCTTTCTTT
CDR3 protein: CASSLGARDPRRKAFF
V gene: TRBV7-9
D gene: .
J gene: TRBJ1-1
clone size: few

CDR3 DNA: TGTGCCAGCAGCCCACAACTAGCCCCGATGAGGGCAGATACGCAGTATTTT
CDR3 protein: CASSPQLAPMRADTQYF
V gene: TRBV7-2
D gene: .
J gene: TRBJ2-3
clone size: .

CDR3 DNA: TGTGCCACCAGTGGTCTCCGGGACAGACACAATGAGCAGTTCTTC
CDR3 protein: CATSGLRDRHNEQFF
V gene: TRBV24-1
D gene: TRBD1
J gene: TRBJ2-1
clone size: few

CDR3 DNA: TGTGCCAGTATACTAGCGGGGGGAGCAGATACGCAGTATTTT
CDR3 protein: CASILAGGADTQYF
V gene: TRBV7-8
D gene: TRBD2
J gene: TRBJ2-3
clone size: .

CDR3 DNA: TGTGCCAGCAGCCAAGATGGGCGGGAAAGGAACGAGCAGTACTTC
CDR3 protein: CASSQDGRERNEQYF
V gene: TRBV4-2
D gene: .
J gene: TRBJ2-7
clone size: few

CDR3 DNA: TGCGCCAGCAGCTTCCAGGGTCTCACTGAAGCTTTCTTT
CDR3 protein: CASSFQGLTEAFF
V gene: TRBV5-1
D gene: .
J gene: TRBJ1-1
clone size: few